This T cell receptor (beta chain) derives from a study of blood T cell repertoires in COVID-19. Looking at the study overall: COVID-19 samples from acute and convalescent phases originated in the United States, Italy and Spain.

This CDR3 is 16 amino acids long. Germline V gene data show CDR1 as MNHEY and CDR2 as SVGEGT. V lost 4 bases and J lost 8, with 23 bases in between. In the original analysis: For nucleated cells, counts were estimated from reference gene primer amplification. Using immunoSEQ multiplex PCR, the repertoire was profiled, and TCRdb retains in-frame clones only, with some absent. D and trimming come from the DNA, and the V and J calls and clone size come from that table. This table holds a few hundred thousand clones, approximately 80% found once. The chain has TRBV6-2 or TRBV6-3 and TRBJ1-2; weak D call: TRBD1 (5 bases). This clonotype was obtained from a woman between 40 and 50 years old who had recovered from COVID-19. Sequenced sample: peripheral blood. CDR3 nucleotides: TGTGCCAGCAGTTTCACCAGTGGATCTGGGACTAGGGGCTACACCTTC. This encodes CASSFTSGSGTRGYTF.